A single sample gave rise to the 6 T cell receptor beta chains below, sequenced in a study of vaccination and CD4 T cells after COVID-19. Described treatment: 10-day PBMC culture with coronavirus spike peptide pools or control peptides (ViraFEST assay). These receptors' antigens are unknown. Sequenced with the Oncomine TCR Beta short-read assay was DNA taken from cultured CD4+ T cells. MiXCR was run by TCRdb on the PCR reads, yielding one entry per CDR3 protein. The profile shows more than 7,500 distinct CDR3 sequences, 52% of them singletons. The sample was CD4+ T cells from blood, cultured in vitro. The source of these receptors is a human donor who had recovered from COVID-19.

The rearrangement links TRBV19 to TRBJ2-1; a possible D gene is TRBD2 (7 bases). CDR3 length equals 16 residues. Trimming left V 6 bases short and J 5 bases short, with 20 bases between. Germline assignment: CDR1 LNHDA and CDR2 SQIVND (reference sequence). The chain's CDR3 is CASRSMGGPEDNEQFF. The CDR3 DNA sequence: TGTGCCAGTAGGTCGATGGGGGGGCCCGAGGACAATGAGCAGTTCTTC.

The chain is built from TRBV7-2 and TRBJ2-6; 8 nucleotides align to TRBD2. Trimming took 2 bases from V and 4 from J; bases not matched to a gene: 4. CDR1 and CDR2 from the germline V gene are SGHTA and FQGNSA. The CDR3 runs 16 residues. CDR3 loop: CASSLTGGAGANVLTF. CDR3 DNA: TGTGCCAGCAGCTTAACCGGGGGGGCCGGGGCCAACGTCCTGACTTTC.

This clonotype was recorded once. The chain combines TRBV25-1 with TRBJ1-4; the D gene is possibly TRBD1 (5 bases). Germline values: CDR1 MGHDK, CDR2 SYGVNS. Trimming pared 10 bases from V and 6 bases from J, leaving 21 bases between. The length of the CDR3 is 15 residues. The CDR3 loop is CAKLSRGLGDEKLFF. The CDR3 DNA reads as TGTGCCAAACTGAGCCGGGGCCTCGGAGATGAAAAACTGTTTTTT.

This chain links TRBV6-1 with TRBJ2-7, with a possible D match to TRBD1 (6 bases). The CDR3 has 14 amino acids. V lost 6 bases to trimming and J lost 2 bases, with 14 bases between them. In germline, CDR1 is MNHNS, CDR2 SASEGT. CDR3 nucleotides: TGTGCCAGCAGATCCAGGACAGCAACCTACGAGCAGTACTTC. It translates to CASRSRTATYEQYF.

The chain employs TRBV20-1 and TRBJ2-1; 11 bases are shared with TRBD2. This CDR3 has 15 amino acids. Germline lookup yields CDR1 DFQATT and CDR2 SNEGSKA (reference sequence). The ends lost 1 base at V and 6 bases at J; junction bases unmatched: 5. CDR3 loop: CSARVRLAGGNEQFF. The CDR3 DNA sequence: TGCAGTGCTAGAGTAAGGCTAGCGGGGGGCAATGAGCAGTTCTTC.

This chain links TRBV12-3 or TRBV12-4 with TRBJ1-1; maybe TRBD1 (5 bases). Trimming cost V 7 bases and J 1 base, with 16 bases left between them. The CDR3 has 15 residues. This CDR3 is CASMGQGRANTEAFF. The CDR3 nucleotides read TGTGCCAGCATGGGGCAGGGAAGGGCGAACACTGAAGCTTTCTTT.